Listed below are T cell receptor beta chains from one sample, sequenced in a study of blood T cells in healthy people across ages. MiXCR, run by TCRdb on the 5' RACE reads, gives a single entry per CDR3 protein. The sample comprises roughly 830,000 distinct CDR3 sequences, approximately 65% of which are singletons, and 25% to 35% rests with the top ten. Source material: blood. These receptors were taken from a man aged 25 to 45 in good health. The CDR3 runs from the conserved cysteine through the conserved F or W. A D gene is named only where the DNA matches it firmly. The listing skips clone size in some rows; elsewhere it reads once, few, many or a size class.

>.|TRBV3-1|TRBD1|TRBJ1-1
TGTGCCAGCAGCCCTCGGACAGGGGGAGCTGAAGCTTTCTTT
CASSPRTGGAEAFF
>once|TRBV29-1|TRBD2|TRBJ2-5
TGCAGCGTTCGAACTAGCGGGTTAGAGACCCAGTACTTC
CSVRTSGLETQYF
>few|TRBV2|.|TRBJ2-4
TGTGCCAGCAGTGAATTGATAGCCAAAAACATTCAGTACTTC
CASSELIAKNIQYF
>.|TRBV7-2|.|TRBJ1-5
TGTGCCAGCAGTCCACAGGGTAGTCAGCCCCAGCATTTT
CASSPQGSQPQHF
>.|TRBV5-1|.|TRBJ2-1
TGCGCCAGCAGTTTGTCCGGGACACTCTCCTACAATGAGCAGTTCTTC
CASSLSGTLSYNEQFF
>.|TRBV7-3|TRBD1|TRBJ1-2
TGTGCCAGCAGCTCTACAGGGGGCGCAGACTATGGCTACACCTTC
CASSSTGGADYGYTF
>.|TRBV12-3/TRBV12-4|TRBD2|TRBJ2-1
TGTGCCAGCAGTTTTCGGGGGGGGTATAACAATGAGCAGTTCTTC
CASSFRGGYNNEQFF
>few|TRBV9|TRBD1|TRBJ1-6
TGTGCCAGCAGCGTAGGACAGGGAGGGAATTCACCCCTCCACTTT
CASSVGQGGNSPLHF
>few|TRBV7-9|.|TRBJ2-1
TGTGCCAGCAGCTTCTTGGGGAGCTACAATGAGCAGTTCTTC
CASSFLGSYNEQFF
>.|TRBV7-2|TRBD2|TRBJ2-5
TGTGCCAGCAGCTCCGCGGGGGTACAAGAGACCCAGTACTTC
CASSSAGVQETQYF
>few|TRBV7-2|.|TRBJ1-4
TGTGCCAGCAGCTTAAGCGGGCCGACTGAAAAACTGTTTTTT
CASSLSGPTEKLFF
>.|TRBV15|.|TRBJ1-2
TGTGCCACCAGCAGAGATAGGTCCCTTAACTATGGCTACACCTTC
CATSRDRSLNYGYTF
>.|TRBV6-2/TRBV6-3|.|TRBJ2-5
TGTGCCAGCAGTCGCCGCTTACAACTCCAAGAGACCCAGTACTTC
CASSRRLQLQETQYF
>.|TRBV6-2/TRBV6-3|.|TRBJ2-5
TGTGCCAGCAGGGGGGAAGCCCAGTACTTC
CASRGEAQYF
>.|TRBV27|.|TRBJ2-7
TGTGCCAGCAAGGAGGGTACGACCTACGAGCAGTACTTC
CASKEGTTYEQYF
>.|TRBV20-1|TRBD2|TRBJ2-7
TGCAGTGCTAGAGTCATCCTAGCGGGAGAGCAGTACTTC
CSARVILAGEQYF
>.|TRBV7-2|TRBD1|TRBJ2-7
TGTGCCAGCAGCAAGGGACAGCACTACGAGCAGTACTTC
CASSKGQHYEQYF
>.|TRBV12-3/TRBV12-4|TRBD1|TRBJ2-7
TGTGCCAGCAGCCGACCCGCTTGGGACAGGTCCTACGAGCAGTACTTC
CASSRPAWDRSYEQYF
>.|TRBV28|TRBD2|TRBJ2-1
TGTGCCAGCAGCACGAGCGGGGGAGTCTACAATGAGCAGTTCTTC
CASSTSGGVYNEQFF
>.|TRBV12-3/TRBV12-4|.|TRBJ1-2
TGTGCCAGCGGCCCAAGGATGGGCTACACCTTC
CASGPRMGYTF
>.|TRBV7-9|TRBD2|TRBJ2-7
TGTGCCAGCAGCCGGGAGGGGAACTCCTACGAGCAGTACTTC
CASSREGNSYEQYF
>.|TRBV15|.|TRBJ2-7
TGTGCCACCAGCAGCCCCGGGCGGGGAAAATCCTACGAGCAGTACTTC
CATSSPGRGKSYEQYF
>.|TRBV29-1|.|TRBJ2-1
TGCAGCGTTGAATTAGTCTTGGATGAGCAGTTCTTC
CSVELVLDEQFF
>.|TRBV28|.|TRBJ2-5
TGTGCCAGCACTAGATTTTTTAGGGCCCAGTACTTC
CASTRFFRAQYF
>.|TRBV7-2|.|TRBJ1-2
TGTGCCAGCAGCTTTCTGGTCAGATATGGCTACACCTTC
CASSFLVRYGYTF
>once|TRBV13|.|TRBJ2-2
TGTGCCAGCAGCGCCCGACCGGGCAGCTACACCGGGGAGCTGTTTTTT
CASSARPGSYTGELFF
>.|TRBV7-2|.|TRBJ2-1
TGTGCCAGCAGCTTAGGGGCCAGGGGCGGGTCCTACAATGAGCAGTTCTTC
CASSLGARGGSYNEQFF
>.|TRBV6-2/TRBV6-3|.|TRBJ2-7
TGTGCCAGCACCATACGGGACGTTACCTACGAGCAGTACTTC
CASTIRDVTYEQYF
>.|TRBV4-2|.|TRBJ1-1
TGTGCCAGCAGCCAAGAGATAGAGGGGGGGACTGAAGCTTTCTTT
CASSQEIEGGTEAFF
>.|TRBV29-1|TRBD2|TRBJ2-1
TGCAGCGTTGGGGGACTAGCGGGGGTCTCCTACAATGAGCAGTTCTTC
CSVGGLAGVSYNEQFF
>.|TRBV2|.|TRBJ2-3
TGTGCCAGCAGTGGACAGGGAGGGTTTAGCACAGATACGCAGTATTTT
CASSGQGGFSTDTQYF
>many|TRBV28|.|TRBJ2-7
TGTGCCAGCACCAACCCATTCTACGAGCAGTACTTC
CASTNPFYEQYF
>.|TRBV20-1|.|TRBJ2-7
TGCAGTGCCCCAACTCCTCAGGGGATCTCCTACGAGCAGTACTTC
CSAPTPQGISYEQYF
>few|TRBV7-8|.|TRBJ2-2
TGTGCCAGCAGCTTAGTGTCGTACACCGGGGAGCTGTTTTTT
CASSLVSYTGELFF
>.|TRBV20-1|TRBD1|TRBJ2-1
TGCAGTGCTAGATCAAGTGACAGGGAACAGTTCTTC
CSARSSDREQFF
>.|TRBV29-1|TRBD1|TRBJ2-1
TGCAGCGCTCAGACAGGGGCCGCTGTTTCTCCCTACAATGAGCAGTTCTTC
CSAQTGAAVSPYNEQFF
>.|TRBV7-2|.|TRBJ1-5
TGTGCCAGCAGCGGGGACGCTAATCAGCCCCAGCATTTT
CASSGDANQPQHF
>few|TRBV20-1|.|TRBJ2-7
TGCAGTGCTAGAAGAAGTTCCGTTAACGAGCAGTACTTC
CSARRSSVNEQYF
>.|TRBV27|.|TRBJ2-1
TGTGCCAGCAGTTGGGCGGGCTCCTCAAATCACAATGAGCAGTTCTTC
CASSWAGSSNHNEQFF
>many|TRBV6-5|.|TRBJ2-7
TGTGCCAGCAGTTACTCGAGAGGGTCCTACGAGCAGTACTTC
CASSYSRGSYEQYF
>few|TRBV21-1|.|TRBJ2-7
TGTGCCAGCAGCCGGACAGGGCAATACGAGCAGTACTTC
CASSRTGQYEQYF
>.|TRBV7-2|.|TRBJ2-5
TGTGCCAGCAGCTTAGACCACACCCAGCTGGAGACCCAGTACTTC
CASSLDHTQLETQYF